This T cell receptor beta chain came from a study of T cell repertoires in cytomegalovirus infection. The germline CDR1 and CDR2 sequences are SGHDN and FVKESK. This CDR3 spans 15 amino acids. The V and J ends lost 5 bases and 0 bases, in that order; junction bases with no gene match: 1. TCRdb reanalysed the reads using MiXCR and keeps one entry per CDR3 protein. Of approximately 240,000 distinct CDR3 sequences in the sample, about 12% were seen once. The chain carries TRBV14 and TRBJ2-2, with TRBD1 matching over 9 bases. The sequenced sample was PBMCs. The sequence derives from a human donor in good health (CMV status not recorded). Some clones in this sample may be carry-over from other donors' samples. The CDR3 here is CASSRTGANTGELFF. The CDR3 DNA is TGTGCCAGCAGCAGGACAGGGGCGAACACCGGGGAGCTGTTTTTT.